A selection of T cell receptor beta chains follows, all from one sample in a study of regulatory T cells in long-lasting Graves disease. TCRdb itself ran the multiplex PCR reads through MiXCR, one entry per CDR3 protein. The repertoire holds hundreds of thousands of distinct CDR3 sequences, with about 16% as singletons. These data were also filed under a second study, of T cells in Graves' hyperthyroidism and ophthalmopathy.

The sample here was peripheral blood mononuclear cells (PBMCs), taken at new diagnosis, from a patient treated with antithyroid drugs. The receptors stem from a young man with Graves disease. CDR3s include the opening cysteine and the closing phenylalanine or tryptophan. The D gene is left open where the match is weak. Expanded clones get a size class; other rows say once, few or many, or leave the size out.

J gene | clone size | V gene | D gene | CDR3 protein | CDR3 DNA
TRBJ2-7 | few | TRBV27 | TRBD2 | CASRPGLAGDEQYF | TGTGCCAGCAGGCCCGGACTAGCGGGAGACGAGCAGTACTTC
TRBJ1-6 | NA | TRBV5-8 | NA | CASSWNPGHNSPLHF | TGTGCCAGCAGCTGGAACCCGGGACATAATTCACCCCTCCACTTT
TRBJ2-7 | NA | TRBV14 | TRBD2 | CASSQDWRLAGNTEQYF | TGTGCCAGCAGCCAAGATTGGAGACTAGCGGGAAATACAGAGCAGTACTTC
TRBJ2-1 | few | TRBV9 | TRBD2 | CASSGTSGSGDEQFF | TGTGCCAGCAGCGGGACTAGCGGGAGCGGTGATGAGCAGTTCTTC
TRBJ2-5 | few | TRBV15 | NA | CATSSLPGTKETQYF | TGTGCCACCAGCTCCCTCCCCGGGACGAAAGAGACCCAGTACTTC
TRBJ1-6 | NA | TRBV10-3 | NA | CAISYAGSVDSPLHF | TGTGCCATCAGTTACGCAGGGTCTGTTGATTCACCCCTCCACTTT
TRBJ2-2 | NA | TRBV30 | NA | CAWSDNTRELFF | TGTGCCTGGAGCGACAACACCAGGGAGCTGTTTTTT
TRBJ2-1 | many | TRBV29-1 | NA | CSVSIGGTGNEQFF | TGCAGCGTCTCCATCGGCGGGACGGGCAATGAGCAGTTCTTC
TRBJ1-1 | many | TRBV5-1 | TRBD1 | CASSRDSSNTEAFF | TGCGCCAGCAGCCGGGACAGCTCGAACACTGAAGCTTTCTTT
TRBJ2-1 | many | TRBV20-1 | TRBD2 | CSARDRRTSGGKYNEQFF | TGCAGTGCTAGAGATAGGCGGACTAGCGGAGGGAAGTACAATGAGCAGTTCTTC
TRBJ2-3 | many | TRBV18 | NA | CASSPTQGRTDTQYF | TGTGCCAGCTCACCAACCCAGGGACGCACAGATACGCAGTATTTT
TRBJ2-3 | many | TRBV2 | NA | CASSEEASSYTDTQYF | TGTGCCAGCAGTGAAGAGGCTAGCAGTTACACAGATACGCAGTATTTT
TRBJ1-5 | many | TRBV2 | TRBD1 | CASSDRTGLEVYGNQPQHF | TGTGCCAGCAGTGATAGGACAGGACTCGAGGTATATGGGAATCAGCCCCAGCATTTT
TRBJ2-5 | NA | TRBV5-1 | NA | CASSLGQGGRETQYF | TGCGCCAGCAGCTTGGGCCAGGGGGGTAGGGAGACCCAGTACTTC
TRBJ1-2 | NA | TRBV19 | TRBD1 | CASGSDRDQYGYTF | TGTGCCAGCGGATCCGACAGGGATCAATATGGCTACACCTTC
TRBJ2-7 | few | TRBV20-1 | NA | CSAQSPPERGIYEQYF | TGCAGTGCCCAATCCCCCCCGGAGAGGGGGATCTACGAGCAGTACTTC
TRBJ1-1 | few | TRBV12-3/TRBV12-4 | NA | CASRPSGEGEAFF | TGTGCCAGCAGACCAAGTGGAGAGGGTGAAGCTTTCTTT
TRBJ2-5 | many | TRBV6-2/TRBV6-3 | TRBD2 | CASSYGTSGSRETQYF | TGTGCCAGCAGTTACGGAACTAGCGGGAGCAGGGAGACCCAGTACTTC
TRBJ2-7 | many | TRBV3-1 | NA | CASSQEGFYEQYF | TGTGCCAGCAGCCAAGAAGGGTTCTACGAGCAGTACTTC
TRBJ2-1 | NA | TRBV7-3 | NA | CASSLNGVGDEQFF | TGTGCCAGCAGCTTAAATGGGGTAGGTGATGAGCAGTTCTTC
TRBJ2-7 | many | TRBV2 | NA | CASSGEGADLSYEQYF | TGTGCCAGCAGTGGTGAAGGAGCGGACCTCTCCTACGAGCAGTACTTC
TRBJ1-1 | NA | TRBV10-3 | TRBD1 | CAIRGQGTANTEAFF | TGTGCCATCAGGGGACAGGGGACAGCGAACACTGAAGCTTTCTTT
TRBJ1-5 | few | TRBV20-1 | NA | CSARGGNQPQHF | TGCAGTGCTAGAGGGGGCAATCAGCCCCAGCATTTT
TRBJ2-5 | few | TRBV7-2 | TRBD2 | CASSLAGLALFF | TGTGCCAGCAGCTTAGCAGGACTAGCCCTTTTCTTC
TRBJ2-1 | NA | TRBV20-1 | TRBD2 | CSAGTSGRAVNEQFF | TGCAGTGCTGGAACTAGCGGGAGGGCCGTAAATGAGCAGTTCTTC
TRBJ2-5 | NA | TRBV19 | NA | CASRGAGHEREQYF | TGTGCCAGTAGGGGAGCGGGACATGAAAGGGAGCAGTACTTC
TRBJ1-1 | many | TRBV15 | NA | CATSRDRGAAEAFF | TGTGCCACCAGCAGAGATCGGGGGGCTGCTGAAGCTTTCTTT
TRBJ1-2 | NA | TRBV27 | TRBD1 | CASSLDRVAVGGYTF | TGTGCCAGCAGTTTGGACAGGGTAGCGGTCGGCGGTTACACCTTC